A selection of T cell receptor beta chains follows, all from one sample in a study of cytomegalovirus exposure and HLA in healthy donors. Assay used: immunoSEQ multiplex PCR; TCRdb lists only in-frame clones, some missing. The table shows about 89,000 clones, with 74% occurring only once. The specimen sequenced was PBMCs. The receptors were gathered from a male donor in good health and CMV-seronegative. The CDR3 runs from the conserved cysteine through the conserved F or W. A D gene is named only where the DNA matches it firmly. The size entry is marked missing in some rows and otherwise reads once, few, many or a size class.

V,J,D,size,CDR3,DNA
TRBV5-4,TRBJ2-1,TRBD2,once,CASSLTSGRGYNEQFF,TGTGCCAGCAGCTTGACTAGCGGGAGGGGGTACAATGAGCAGTTCTTC
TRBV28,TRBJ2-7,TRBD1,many,CASSSAGQVGYEQYF,TGTGCCAGCAGTTCCGCCGGACAGGTGGGCTACGAGCAGTACTTC
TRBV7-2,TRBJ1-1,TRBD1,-,CASSLVRGPTEAFF,TGTGCCAGCAGCTTAGTCAGGGGGCCAACTGAAGCTTTCTTT
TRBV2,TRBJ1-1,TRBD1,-,CASSTGVSRGTEAFF,TGTGCCAGCAGCACAGGGGTCTCAAGGGGTACTGAAGCTTTCTTT
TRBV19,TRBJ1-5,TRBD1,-,CASHRGTGPVSNQPQHF,TGTGCCAGTCATCGCGGGACAGGGCCCGTTAGCAATCAGCCCCAGCATTTT
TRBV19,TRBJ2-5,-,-,CASSIARQETQYF,TGTGCCAGTAGTATAGCGCGCCAAGAGACCCAGTACTTC
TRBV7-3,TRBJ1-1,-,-,CASSPITTRGTEAFF,TGTGCCAGCAGCCCCATCACCACCCGAGGCACTGAAGCTTTCTTT
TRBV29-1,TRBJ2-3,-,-,CSVEQGSRTDTQYF,TGCAGCGTTGAACAGGGAAGTCGCACAGATACGCAGTATTTT
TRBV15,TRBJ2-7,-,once,CATSSVFDEQYF,TGTGCCACCAGCAGTGTATTCGACGAGCAGTACTTC
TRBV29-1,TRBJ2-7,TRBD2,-,CSVPGVAGAGEQYF,TGCAGCGTTCCGGGGGTAGCGGGAGCTGGGGAGCAGTACTTC
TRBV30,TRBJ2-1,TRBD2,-,CAWSVRSGGNNEQFF,TGTGCCTGGAGTGTTCGGAGCGGGGGGAACAATGAGCAGTTCTTC
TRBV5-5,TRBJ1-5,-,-,CASSLDGGNQPQHF,TGTGCCAGCAGCTTGGACGGGGGCAATCAGCCCCAGCATTTT
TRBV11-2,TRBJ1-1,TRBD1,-,CASSQRTGGNTEAFF,TGTGCCAGCAGCCAGCGGACAGGCGGGAACACTGAAGCTTTCTTT
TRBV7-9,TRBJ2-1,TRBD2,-,CASSSGLAGDEQFF,TGTGCCAGCAGCTCCGGACTAGCGGGAGATGAGCAGTTCTTC
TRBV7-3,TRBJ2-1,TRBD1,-,CASSRDSSYNEQFF,TGTGCCAGCAGCCGGGACAGCTCCTACAATGAGCAGTTCTTC
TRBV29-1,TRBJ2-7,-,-,CSVVSTGDHEQYF,TGCAGCGTTGTTTCGACAGGCGACCACGAGCAGTACTTC
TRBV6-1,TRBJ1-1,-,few,CASRELDREAFF,TGTGCCAGCAGAGAGCTTGACAGGGAAGCTTTCTTT
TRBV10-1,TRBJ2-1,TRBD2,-,CASSADPTSGRANGEQFF,TGCGCCAGCAGTGCGGACCCGACTAGCGGGAGGGCAAATGGCGAGCAGTTCTTC
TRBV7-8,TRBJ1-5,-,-,CASSLAESNQPQHF,TGTGCCAGCAGCTTAGCCGAGAGCAATCAGCCCCAGCATTTT
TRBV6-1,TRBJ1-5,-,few,CASSEGWRSDQPQHF,TGTGCCAGCAGTGAAGGGTGGAGAAGCGACCAGCCCCAGCATTTT
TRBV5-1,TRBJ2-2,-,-,CASSFGGVSTGELFF,TGCGCCAGCAGCTTCGGGGGAGTTAGCACCGGGGAGCTGTTTTTT
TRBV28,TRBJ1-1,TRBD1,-,CASKPGPGQGETEAFF,TGTGCCAGTAAGCCAGGACCGGGACAGGGAGAGACTGAAGCTTTCTTT
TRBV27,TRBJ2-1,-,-,CATESTGILPYNEQFF,TGTGCCACCGAGAGTACCGGGATCCTCCCCTACAATGAGCAGTTCTTC
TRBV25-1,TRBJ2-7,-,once,CASSAAGALDEQYF,TGTGCCAGCAGTGCCGCAGGGGCGCTGGACGAGCAGTACTTC
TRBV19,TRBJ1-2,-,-,CASRDTSNYGYTF,TGTGCCAGTAGGGACACCTCTAACTATGGCTACACCTTC
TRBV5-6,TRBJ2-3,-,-,CASSLTTAHLSTDTQYF,TGTGCCAGCAGCTTGACTACGGCCCACCTTAGCACAGATACGCAGTATTTT
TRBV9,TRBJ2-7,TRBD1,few,CASSADRGGYEQYF,TGTGCCAGCAGCGCCGACAGGGGGGGTTACGAGCAGTACTTC
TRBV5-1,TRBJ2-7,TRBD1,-,CASSWGTGLYYEQYF,TGCGCCAGCAGCTGGGGGACAGGATTATACTACGAGCAGTACTTC
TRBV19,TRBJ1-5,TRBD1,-,CASSIEGGRSNQPQHF,TGTGCCAGTAGTATAGAAGGGGGCAGGAGCAATCAGCCCCAGCATTTT
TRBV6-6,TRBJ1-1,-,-,CASSYSSDRAEAFF,TGTGCCAGCAGTTACTCCAGTGACAGAGCTGAAGCTTTCTTT
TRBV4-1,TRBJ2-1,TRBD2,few,CASSQDISSSGRDNEQFF,TGCGCCAGCAGCCAAGATATCTCCTCTAGCGGGAGAGACAATGAGCAGTTCTTC
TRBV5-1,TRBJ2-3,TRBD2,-,CASSILAGLTDTQYF,TGCGCCAGCAGCATATTAGCGGGATTAACAGATACGCAGTATTTT
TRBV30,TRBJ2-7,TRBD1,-,CAWSRTGRATYEQYF,TGTGCCTGGAGTCGGACAGGGAGAGCTACCTACGAGCAGTACTTC
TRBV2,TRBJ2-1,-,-,CASRRDSNNNEQFF,TGTGCCAGCAGGCGGGACAGCAACAACAATGAGCAGTTCTTC
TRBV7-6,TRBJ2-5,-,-,CASSPYGETQYF,TGTGCCAGCAGCCCGTACGGGGAGACCCAGTACTTC
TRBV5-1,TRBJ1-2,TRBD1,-,CASSSPGQGNYGYTF,TGCGCCAGCAGCTCCCCGGGACAGGGGAACTATGGCTACACCTTC
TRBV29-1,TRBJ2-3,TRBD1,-,CSVGQGFFTDTQYF,TGCAGCGTTGGACAGGGCTTCTTCACAGATACGCAGTATTTT
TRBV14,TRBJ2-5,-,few,CASSQDPEHPGVETQYF,TGTGCCAGCAGCCAAGATCCCGAACACCCAGGCGTAGAGACCCAGTACTTC
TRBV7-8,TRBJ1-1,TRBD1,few,CASSFHRGMGTEAFF,TGTGCCAGCAGCTTTCACAGGGGCATGGGCACTGAAGCTTTCTTT
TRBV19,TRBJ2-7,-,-,CASSSQRAYEQYF,TGTGCCAGTAGTTCTCAGAGGGCCTACGAGCAGTACTTC
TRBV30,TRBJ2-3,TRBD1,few,CAWSSTRGPTDTQYF,TGTGCCTGGAGCTCGACCAGGGGGCCCACAGATACGCAGTATTTT
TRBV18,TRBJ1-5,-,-,CASSPSKSNQPQHF,TGTGCCAGCTCACCAAGCAAAAGCAATCAGCCCCAGCATTTT
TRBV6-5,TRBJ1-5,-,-,CASQWDTNQPQHF,TGTGCCAGTCAGTGGGACACTAATCAGCCCCAGCATTTT
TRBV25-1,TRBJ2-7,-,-,CASSLSYEQYF,TGTGCCAGCAGTCTGTCCTACGAGCAGTACTTC
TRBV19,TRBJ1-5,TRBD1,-,CASSRDRVSNQPQHF,TGTGCCAGTAGTAGGGACAGGGTAAGCAATCAGCCCCAGCATTTT
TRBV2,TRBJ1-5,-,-,CASRTEYNQPQHF,TGTGCCAGCAGGACAGAGTACAATCAGCCCCAGCATTTT
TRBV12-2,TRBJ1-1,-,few,CASRTRLAGVAFF,TGTGCAAGTCGCACACGTCTGGCGGGGGTGGCTTTCTTT
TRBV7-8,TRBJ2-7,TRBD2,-,CASSTGLAGIAYEQYF,TGTGCCAGCAGCACTGGACTAGCGGGAATCGCCTACGAGCAGTACTTC
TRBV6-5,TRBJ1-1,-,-,CASSYGPVMNTEAFF,TGTGCCAGCAGTTATGGGCCCGTAATGAACACTGAAGCTTTCTTT
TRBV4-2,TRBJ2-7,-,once,CASSQIWTASYEQYF,TGTGCCAGCAGCCAGATTTGGACTGCTTCCTACGAGCAGTACTTC
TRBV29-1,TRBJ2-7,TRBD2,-,CSVRMGGYEQYF,TGCAGCGTTCGGATGGGGGGGTACGAGCAGTACTTC
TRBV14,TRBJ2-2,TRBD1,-,CASSPNTDRTFF,TGTGCCAGCAGCCCTAATACGGACAGGACGTTTTTT
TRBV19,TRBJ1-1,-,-,CASTAAGWNTEAFF,TGTGCCAGTACGGCGGCAGGGTGGAACACTGAAGCTTTCTTT
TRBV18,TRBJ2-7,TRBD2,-,CASSQTSGTQNEQYF,TGTGCCAGCTCACAAACTAGCGGGACGCAAAACGAGCAGTACTTC
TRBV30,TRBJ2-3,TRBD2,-,CAWRPGLAGTPELTDTQYF,TGTGCCTGGAGACCGGGACTAGCGGGTACCCCAGAACTCACAGATACGCAGTATTTT
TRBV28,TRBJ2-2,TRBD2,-,CASSLTLAGGTGELFF,TGTGCCAGCAGTTTAACCCTAGCGGGAGGCACCGGGGAGCTGTTTTTT
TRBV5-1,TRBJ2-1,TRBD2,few,CASRLSTSGDYNEQFF,TGCGCCAGCAGACTGTCGACTAGCGGAGATTACAATGAGCAGTTCTTC